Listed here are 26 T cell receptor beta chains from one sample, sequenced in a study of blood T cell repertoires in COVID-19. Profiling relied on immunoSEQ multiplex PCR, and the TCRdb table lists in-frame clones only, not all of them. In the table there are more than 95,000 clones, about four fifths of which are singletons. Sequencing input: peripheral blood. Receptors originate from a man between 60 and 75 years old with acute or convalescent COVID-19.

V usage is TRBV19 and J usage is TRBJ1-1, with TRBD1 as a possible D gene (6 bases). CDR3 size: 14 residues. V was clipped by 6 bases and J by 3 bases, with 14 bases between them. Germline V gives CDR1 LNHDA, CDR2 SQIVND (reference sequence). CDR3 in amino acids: CASSNRARDTEAFF. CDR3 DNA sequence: TGTGCCAGTAGCAACAGGGCTAGGGACACTGAAGCTTTCTTT. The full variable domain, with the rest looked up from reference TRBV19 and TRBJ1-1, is DGGITQSPKYLFRKEGQNVTLSCEQNLNHDAMYWYRQDPGQGLRLIYYSQIVNDFQKGDIAEGYSVSREKKESFPLTVTSAQKNPTAFYLCASSNRARDTEAFFGQGTRLTVV.

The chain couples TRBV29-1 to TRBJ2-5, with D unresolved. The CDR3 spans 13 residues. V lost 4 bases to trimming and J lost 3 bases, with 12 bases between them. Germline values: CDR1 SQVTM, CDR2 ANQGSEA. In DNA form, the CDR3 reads TGCAGCGTTGTGGCAGGCCGGAAAGAGACCCAGTACTTC. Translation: CSVVAGRKETQYF.

The CDR3 loop is CASSLVASMYTEAFF. The CDR3 DNA reads TGTGCCAGCAGCTTGGTCGCTAGCATGTACACTGAAGCTTTCTTT. The genes are TRBV5-8 and TRBJ1-1; D call uncertain. The CDR3 length is 15 residues. Trimming cost V 0 bases and J 3 bases, with 12 bases left between them. CDR1 and CDR2 (germline): SGHTS, YDEGEE.

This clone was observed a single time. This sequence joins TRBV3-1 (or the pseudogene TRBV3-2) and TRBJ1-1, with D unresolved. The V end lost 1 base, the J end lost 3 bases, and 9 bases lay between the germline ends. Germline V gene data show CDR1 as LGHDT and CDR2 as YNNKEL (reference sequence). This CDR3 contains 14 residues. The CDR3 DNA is TGTGCCAGCAGCCAAGCCCTACTTGACACTGAAGCTTTCTTT. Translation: CASSQALLDTEAFF.

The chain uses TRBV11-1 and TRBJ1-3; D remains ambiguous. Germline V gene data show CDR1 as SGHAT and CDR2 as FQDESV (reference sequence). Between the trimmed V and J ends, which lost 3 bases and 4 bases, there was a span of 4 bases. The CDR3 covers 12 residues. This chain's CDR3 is CASSFSGNTIYF. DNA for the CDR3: TGTGCCAGCAGCTTTTCAGGAAACACCATATATTTT.

The CDR3 DNA reads as TGTGCCAGCAGCTTCAGTACTAGCAATCAGCCCCAGCATTTT. Residues: CASSFSTSNQPQHF. The chain combines TRBV7-8 with TRBJ1-5; D gene uncertain. Germline V gene data show CDR1 as SGHVS and CDR2 as FQNEAQ. This CDR3 is built from 14 residues. The ends were cut back, 3 bases at V and 0 bases at J, with 6 bases in the middle.

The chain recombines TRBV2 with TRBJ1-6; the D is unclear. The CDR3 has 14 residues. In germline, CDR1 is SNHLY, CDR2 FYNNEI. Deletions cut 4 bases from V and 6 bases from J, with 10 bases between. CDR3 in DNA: TGTGCCAGCAGTGGTCGGGGAACTAATTCACCCCTCCACTTT. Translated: CASSGRGTNSPLHF.

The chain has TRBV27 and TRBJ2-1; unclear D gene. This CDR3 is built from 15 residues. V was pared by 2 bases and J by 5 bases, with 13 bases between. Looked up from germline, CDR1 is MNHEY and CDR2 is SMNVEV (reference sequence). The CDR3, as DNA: TGTGCCAGCAGTTTACAGTACCCCATCAACAATGAGCAGTTCTTC. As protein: CASSLQYPINNEQFF.

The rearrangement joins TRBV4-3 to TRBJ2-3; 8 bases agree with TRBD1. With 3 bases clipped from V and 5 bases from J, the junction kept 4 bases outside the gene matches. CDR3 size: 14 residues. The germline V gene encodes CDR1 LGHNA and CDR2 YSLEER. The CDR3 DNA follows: TGCGCCAGCAGCCATGGACAGGGCGAAGATACGCAGTATTTT. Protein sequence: CASSHGQGEDTQYF.

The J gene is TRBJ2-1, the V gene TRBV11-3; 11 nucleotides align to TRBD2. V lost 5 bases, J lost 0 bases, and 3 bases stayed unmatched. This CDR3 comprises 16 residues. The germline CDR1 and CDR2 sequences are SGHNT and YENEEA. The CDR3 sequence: CASSRLAGSSYNEQFF. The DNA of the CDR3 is TGTGCCAGCAGCCGACTAGCGGGAAGCTCCTACAATGAGCAGTTCTTC.

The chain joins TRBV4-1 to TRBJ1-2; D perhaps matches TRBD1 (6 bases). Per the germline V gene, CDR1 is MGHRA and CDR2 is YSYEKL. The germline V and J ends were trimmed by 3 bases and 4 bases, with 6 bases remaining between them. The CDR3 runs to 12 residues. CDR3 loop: CASSQGAYGYTF. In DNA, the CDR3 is TGCGCCAGCAGCCAGGGGGCCTATGGCTACACCTTC.

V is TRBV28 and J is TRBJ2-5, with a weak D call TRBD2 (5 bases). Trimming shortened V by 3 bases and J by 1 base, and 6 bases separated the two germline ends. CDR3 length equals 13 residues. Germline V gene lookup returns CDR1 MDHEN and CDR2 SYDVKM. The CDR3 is CASSFGVQETQYF. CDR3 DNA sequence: TGTGCCAGCAGTTTCGGGGTCCAAGAGACCCAGTACTTC.

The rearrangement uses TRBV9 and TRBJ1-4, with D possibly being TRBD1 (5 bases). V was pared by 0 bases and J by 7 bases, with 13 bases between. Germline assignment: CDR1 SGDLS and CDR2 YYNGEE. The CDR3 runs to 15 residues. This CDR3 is CASSVAGDVSEKLFF. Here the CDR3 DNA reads TGTGCCAGCAGCGTAGCGGGGGATGTGAGTGAAAAACTGTTTTTT.

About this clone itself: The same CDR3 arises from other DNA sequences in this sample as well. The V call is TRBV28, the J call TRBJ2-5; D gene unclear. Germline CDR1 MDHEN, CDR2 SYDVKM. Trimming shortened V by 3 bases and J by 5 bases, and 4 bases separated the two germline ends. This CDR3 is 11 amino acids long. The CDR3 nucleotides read TGTGCCAGCAGTTTGAGGGAGACCCAGTACTTC. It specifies CASSLRETQYF.

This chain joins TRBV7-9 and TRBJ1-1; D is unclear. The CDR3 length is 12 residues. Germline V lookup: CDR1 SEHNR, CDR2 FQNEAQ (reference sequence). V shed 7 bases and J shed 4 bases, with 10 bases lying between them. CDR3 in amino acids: CASTQFITEAFF. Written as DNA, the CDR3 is TGTGCCAGCACCCAGTTCATCACTGAAGCTTTCTTT.

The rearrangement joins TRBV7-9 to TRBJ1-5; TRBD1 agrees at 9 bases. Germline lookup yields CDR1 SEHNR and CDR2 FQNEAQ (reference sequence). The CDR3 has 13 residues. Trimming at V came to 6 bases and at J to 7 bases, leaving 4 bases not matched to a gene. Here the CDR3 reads CASSTGGRQPQHF. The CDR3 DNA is TGTGCCAGCAGTACAGGGGGCAGGCAGCCCCAGCATTTT.

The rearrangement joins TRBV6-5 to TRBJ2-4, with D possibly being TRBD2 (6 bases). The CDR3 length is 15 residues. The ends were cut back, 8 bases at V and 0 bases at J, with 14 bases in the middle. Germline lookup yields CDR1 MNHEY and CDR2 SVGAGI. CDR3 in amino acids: CASLGGALAKNIQYF. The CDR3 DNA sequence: TGTGCCAGCCTGGGCGGGGCCCTAGCCAAAAACATTCAGTACTTC.

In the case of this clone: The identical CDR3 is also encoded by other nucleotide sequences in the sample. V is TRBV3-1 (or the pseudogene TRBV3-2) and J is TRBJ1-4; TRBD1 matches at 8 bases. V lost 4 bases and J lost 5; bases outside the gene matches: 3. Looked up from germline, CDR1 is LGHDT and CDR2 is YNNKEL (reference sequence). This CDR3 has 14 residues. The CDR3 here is CASSPDRANEKLFF. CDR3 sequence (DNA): TGTGCCAGCAGCCCGGACAGGGCAAATGAAAAACTGTTTTTT.

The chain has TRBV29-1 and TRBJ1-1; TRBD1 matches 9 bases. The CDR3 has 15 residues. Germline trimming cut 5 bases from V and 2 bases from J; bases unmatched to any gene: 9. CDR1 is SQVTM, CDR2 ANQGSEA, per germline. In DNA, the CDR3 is TGCAGCGTTAGGACAGGGGAAAATCCTAACACTGAAGCTTTCTTT. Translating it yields CSVRTGENPNTEAFF. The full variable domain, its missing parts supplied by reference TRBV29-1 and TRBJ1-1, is SAVISQKPSRDICQRGTSLTIQCQVDSQVTMMFWYRQQPGQSLTLIATANQGSEATYESGFVIDKFPISRPNLTFSTLTVSNMSPEDSSIYLCSVRTGENPNTEAFFGQGTRLTVV.

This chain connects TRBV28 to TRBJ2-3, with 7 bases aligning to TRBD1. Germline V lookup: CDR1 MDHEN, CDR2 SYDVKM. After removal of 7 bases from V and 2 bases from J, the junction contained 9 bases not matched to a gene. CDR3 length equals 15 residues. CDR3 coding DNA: TGTGCCAGCACATTAAGGGGGCACCCCACAGATACGCAGTATTTT. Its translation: CASTLRGHPTDTQYF.

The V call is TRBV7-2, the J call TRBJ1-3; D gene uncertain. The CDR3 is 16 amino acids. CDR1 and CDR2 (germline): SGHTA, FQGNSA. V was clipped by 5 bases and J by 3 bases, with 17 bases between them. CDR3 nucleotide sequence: TGTGCCAGCAGCCCCCCCGGGGTGTCAAATGGAAACACCATATATTTT. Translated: CASSPPGVSNGNTIYF.

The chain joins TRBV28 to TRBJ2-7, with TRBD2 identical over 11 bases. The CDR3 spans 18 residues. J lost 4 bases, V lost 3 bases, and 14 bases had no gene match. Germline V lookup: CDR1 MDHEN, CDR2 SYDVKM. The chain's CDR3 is CASSLYTLLAGDSYEQYF. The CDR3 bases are TGTGCCAGCAGTTTGTATACCTTACTAGCGGGGGACAGTTACGAGCAGTACTTC.

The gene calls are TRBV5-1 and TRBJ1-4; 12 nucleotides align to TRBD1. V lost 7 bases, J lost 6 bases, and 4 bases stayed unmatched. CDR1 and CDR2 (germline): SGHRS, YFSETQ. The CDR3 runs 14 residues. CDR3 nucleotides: TGCGCCAGCGGGACAGGGGGCATGGATGAAAAACTGTTTTTT. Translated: CASGTGGMDEKLFF.

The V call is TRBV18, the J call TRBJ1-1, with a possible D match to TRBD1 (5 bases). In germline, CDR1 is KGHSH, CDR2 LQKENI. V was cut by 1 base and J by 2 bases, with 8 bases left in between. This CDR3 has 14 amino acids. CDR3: CASSPQGSNTEAFF. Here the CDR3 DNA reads TGTGCCAGCTCACCACAGGGGTCTAACACTGAAGCTTTCTTT.

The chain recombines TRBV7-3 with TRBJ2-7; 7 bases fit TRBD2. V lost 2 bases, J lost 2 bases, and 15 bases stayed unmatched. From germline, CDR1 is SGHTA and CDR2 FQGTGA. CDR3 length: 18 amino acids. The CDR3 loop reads CASSLGASGTTLTYEQYF. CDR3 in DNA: TGTGCCAGCAGCTTAGGGGCTAGCGGCACAACCTTGACCTACGAGCAGTACTTC.

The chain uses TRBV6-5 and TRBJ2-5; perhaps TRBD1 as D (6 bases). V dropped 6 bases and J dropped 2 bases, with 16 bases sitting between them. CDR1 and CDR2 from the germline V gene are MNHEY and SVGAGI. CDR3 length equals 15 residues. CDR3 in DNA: TGTGCCAGCAGCTCCCAGACAGGTCTACAAGAGACCCAGTACTTC. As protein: CASSSQTGLQETQYF.